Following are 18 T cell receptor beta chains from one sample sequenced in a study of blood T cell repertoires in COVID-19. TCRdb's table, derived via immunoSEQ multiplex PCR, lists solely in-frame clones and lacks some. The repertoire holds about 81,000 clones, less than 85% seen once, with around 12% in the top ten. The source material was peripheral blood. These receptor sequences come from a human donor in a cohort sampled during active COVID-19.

The CDR3 DNA follows: TGTGCCAGCAGCCCGAACGCGGCAGATACGCAGTATTTT. Translation: CASSPNAADTQYF. The V and J genes are TRBV5-6 and TRBJ2-3; D call uncertain. V was clipped by 4 bases and J by 4 bases, with 10 bases between them. Germline V gives CDR1 SGHDT, CDR2 YYEEEE. This CDR3 region has 13 residues. Filled out from reference TRBV5-6 and TRBJ2-3, the complete variable domain reads DAGVTQSPTHLIKTRGQQVTLRCSPKSGHDTVSWYQQALGQGPQFIFQYYEEEERQRGNFPDRFSGHQFPNYSSELNVNALLLGDSALYLCASSPNAADTQYFGPGTRLTVL.

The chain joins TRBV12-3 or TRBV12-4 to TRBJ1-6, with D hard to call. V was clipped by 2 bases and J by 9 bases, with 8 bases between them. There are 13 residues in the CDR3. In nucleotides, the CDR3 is TGTGCCAGCAGTTTATCAGAGGGTTCACCCCTCCACTTT. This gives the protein CASSLSEGSPLHF.

The CDR3 DNA follows: TGTGCCAGCAGTACTAGCGAGAACAATGAGCAGTTCTTC. Translation: CASSTSENNEQFF. The chain couples TRBV7-3 to TRBJ2-1; 7 bases align to TRBD2. Unmatched junction bases numbered 4, after V lost 6 bases and J lost 5 bases. The CDR3 is 13 amino acids. Germline V lookup: CDR1 SGHTA, CDR2 FQGTGA.

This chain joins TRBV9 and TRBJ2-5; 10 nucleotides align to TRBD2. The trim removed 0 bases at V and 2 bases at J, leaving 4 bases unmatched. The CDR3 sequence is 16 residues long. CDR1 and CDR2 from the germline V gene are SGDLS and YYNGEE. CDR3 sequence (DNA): TGTGCCAGCAGCGTAGGGGAAGCGGGGGGGCAAGAGACCCAGTACTTC. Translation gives CASSVGEAGGQETQYF. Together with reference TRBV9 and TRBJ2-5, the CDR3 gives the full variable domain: DSGVTQTPKHLITATGQRVTLRCSPRSGDLSVYWYQQSLDQGLQFLIQYYNGEERAKGNILERFSAQQFPDLHSELNLSSLELGDSALYFCASSVGEAGGQETQYFGPGTRLLVL.

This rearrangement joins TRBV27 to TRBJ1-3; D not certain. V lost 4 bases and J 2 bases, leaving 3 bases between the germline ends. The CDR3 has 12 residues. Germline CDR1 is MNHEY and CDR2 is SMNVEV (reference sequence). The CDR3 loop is CASSSPGNTIYF. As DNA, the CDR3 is TGTGCCAGCAGTTCTCCTGGAAACACCATATATTTT.

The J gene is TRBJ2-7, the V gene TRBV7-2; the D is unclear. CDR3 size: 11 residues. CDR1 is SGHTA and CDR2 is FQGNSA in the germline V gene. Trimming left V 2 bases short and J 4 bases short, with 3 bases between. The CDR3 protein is CASSLLYEQYF. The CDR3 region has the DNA TGTGCCAGCAGCTTACTGTACGAGCAGTACTTC.

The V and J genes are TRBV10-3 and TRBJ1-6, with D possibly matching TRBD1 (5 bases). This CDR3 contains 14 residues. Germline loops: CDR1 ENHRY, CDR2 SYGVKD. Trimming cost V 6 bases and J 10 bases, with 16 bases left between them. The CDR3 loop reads CAIRSGGKGSPLHF. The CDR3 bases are TGTGCCATCAGGAGTGGGGGGAAGGGGTCACCCCTCCACTTT.

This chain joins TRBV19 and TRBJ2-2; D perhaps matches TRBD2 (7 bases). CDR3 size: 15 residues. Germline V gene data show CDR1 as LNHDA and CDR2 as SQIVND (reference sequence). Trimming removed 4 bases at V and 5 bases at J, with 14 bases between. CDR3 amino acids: CASSRDTGGTGELFF. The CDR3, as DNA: TGTGCCAGTAGTAGGGACACCGGGGGGACCGGGGAGCTGTTTTTT.

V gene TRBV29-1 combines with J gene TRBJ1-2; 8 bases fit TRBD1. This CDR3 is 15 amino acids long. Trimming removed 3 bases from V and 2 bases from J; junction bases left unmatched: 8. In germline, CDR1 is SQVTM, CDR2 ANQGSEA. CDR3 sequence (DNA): TGCAGCGTTGACCCGGAAGGACAGGGAAACTATGGCTACACCTTC. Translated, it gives CSVDPEGQGNYGYTF.

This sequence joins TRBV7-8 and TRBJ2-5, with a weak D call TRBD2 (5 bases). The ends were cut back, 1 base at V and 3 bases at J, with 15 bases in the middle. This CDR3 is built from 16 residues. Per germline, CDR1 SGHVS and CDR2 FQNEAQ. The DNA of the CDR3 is TGTGCCAGCAGCTTAGGCTCGTACGGGGTTAAAGAGACCCAGTACTTC. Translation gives CASSLGSYGVKETQYF.

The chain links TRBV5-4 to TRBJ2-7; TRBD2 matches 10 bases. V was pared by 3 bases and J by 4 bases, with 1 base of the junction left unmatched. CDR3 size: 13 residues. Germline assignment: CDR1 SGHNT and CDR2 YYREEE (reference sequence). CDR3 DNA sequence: TGTGCCAGCAGCTGGACTAGCGGTTACGAGCAGTACTTC. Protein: CASSWTSGYEQYF.

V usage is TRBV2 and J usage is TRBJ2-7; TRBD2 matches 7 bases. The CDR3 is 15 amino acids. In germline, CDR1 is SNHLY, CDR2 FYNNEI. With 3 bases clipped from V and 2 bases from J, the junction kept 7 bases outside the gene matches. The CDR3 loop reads CASSEWTSRAYEQYF. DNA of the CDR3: TGTGCCAGCAGTGAGTGGACTAGTCGTGCCTACGAGCAGTACTTC.

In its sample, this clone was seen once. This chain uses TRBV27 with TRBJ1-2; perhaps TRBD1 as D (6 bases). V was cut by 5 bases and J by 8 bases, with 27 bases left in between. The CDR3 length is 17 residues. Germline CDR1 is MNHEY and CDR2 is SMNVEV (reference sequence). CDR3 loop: CASSNSGTTPRLYGYTF. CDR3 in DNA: TGTGCCAGCAGTAATTCCGGGACAACCCCACGCCTTTACGGCTACACCTTC.

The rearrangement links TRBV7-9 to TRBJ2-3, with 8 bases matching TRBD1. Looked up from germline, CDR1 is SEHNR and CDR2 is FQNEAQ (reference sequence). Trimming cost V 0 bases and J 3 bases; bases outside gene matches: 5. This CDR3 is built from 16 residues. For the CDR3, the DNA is TGTGCCAGCAGCTTAGCTCCGGGACAGGTGACAGATACGCAGTATTTT. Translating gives CASSLAPGQVTDTQYF.

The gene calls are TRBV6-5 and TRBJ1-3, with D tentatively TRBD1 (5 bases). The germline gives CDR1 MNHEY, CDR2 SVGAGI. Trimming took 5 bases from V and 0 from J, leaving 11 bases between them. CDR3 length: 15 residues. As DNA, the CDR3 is TGTGCCAGCAGTCTAGACAGCCGCTCTGGAAACACCATATATTTT. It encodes CASSLDSRSGNTIYF.

The CDR3 region is CASSYEVRATGELFF. CDR3 nucleotides: TGTGCCAGCAGTTACGAGGTCAGGGCCACCGGGGAGCTGTTTTTT. The J gene is TRBJ2-2, the V gene TRBV6-5; the D gene is possibly TRBD1 (5 bases). This CDR3 contains 15 residues. The germline V gene encodes CDR1 MNHEY and CDR2 SVGAGI. The germline V and J ends were trimmed by 2 bases and 4 bases, with 11 bases remaining between them.

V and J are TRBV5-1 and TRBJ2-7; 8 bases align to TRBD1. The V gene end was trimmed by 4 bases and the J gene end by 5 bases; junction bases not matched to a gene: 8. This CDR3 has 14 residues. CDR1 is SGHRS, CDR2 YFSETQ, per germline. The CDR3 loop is CASSPGTGGNEQYF. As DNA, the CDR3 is TGCGCCAGCAGCCCGGGGACAGGAGGCAACGAGCAGTACTTC.

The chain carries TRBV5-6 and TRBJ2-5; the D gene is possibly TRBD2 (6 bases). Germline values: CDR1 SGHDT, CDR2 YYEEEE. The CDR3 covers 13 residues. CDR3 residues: CASNAGIRETQYF. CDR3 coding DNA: TGTGCTTCTAATGCGGGGATTAGAGAGACCCAGTACTTC.